This T cell receptor (beta chain) stems from a study of OX40 agonist ivuxolimab in advanced cancers. The overall study: An agonistic anti-OX40 (CD134) antibody, ivuxolimab, was used to treat the patients.

CDR3 length equals 15 residues. The ends lost 4 bases at V and 4 bases at J; junction bases unmatched: 4. Germline V gene lookup returns CDR1 SGHRS and CDR2 YFSETQ. Only in-frame clones appear in the TCRdb table, and some are missing; sequencing was by immunoSEQ multiplex PCR. The sample carries 95,000 to 150,000 clones, around 92% recorded once. The J gene is TRBJ2-2, the V gene TRBV5-1; 10 bases are a match to TRBD2. This clonotype was obtained from an adult with an advanced solid tumor such as melanoma, head and neck, liver or kidney cancer. The specimen was CD4+ or CD8+ T cells sorted from blood, collected in a trial of the OX40 agonist ivuxolimab. The CDR3 loop is CASSGTSGVTGELFF. The CDR3 bases are TGCGCCAGCAGCGGAACTAGCGGGGTCACCGGGGAGCTGTTTTTT.